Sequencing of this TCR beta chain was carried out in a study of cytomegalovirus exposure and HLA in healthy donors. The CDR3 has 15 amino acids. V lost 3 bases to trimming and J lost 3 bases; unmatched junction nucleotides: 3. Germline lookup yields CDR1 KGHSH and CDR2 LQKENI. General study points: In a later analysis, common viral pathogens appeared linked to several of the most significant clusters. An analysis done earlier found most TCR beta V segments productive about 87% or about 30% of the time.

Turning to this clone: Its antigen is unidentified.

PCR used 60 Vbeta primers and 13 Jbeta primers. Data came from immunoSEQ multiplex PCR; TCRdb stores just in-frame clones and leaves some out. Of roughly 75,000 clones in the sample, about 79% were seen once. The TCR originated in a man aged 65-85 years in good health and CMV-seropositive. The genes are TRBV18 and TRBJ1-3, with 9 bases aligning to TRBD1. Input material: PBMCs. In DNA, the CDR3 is TGTGCCAGCTCACCCCGACAGGGGGGTGGAAACACCATATATTTT. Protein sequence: CASSPRQGGGNTIYF.